Listed below are T cell receptor beta chains from one sample, sequenced in a study of human T cells and chemical hapten exposure. Each CDR3 protein gets one entry after TCRdb re-called the RACE reads with MiXCR. The table records about 350,000 distinct CDR3 sequences, about 5% of them present only once. The input for sequencing was whole blood, taken in connection with sensitization to the hapten diphenylcyclopropenone (DPC). These receptors all come from a woman aged 18-35 years with alopecia areata. Some clones in this sample may be carry-over from other donors' samples. The CDR3 runs from the conserved cysteine through the conserved F or W. Each record gives: J gene, V gene, CDR3 protein.

>TRBJ1-1|TRBV29-1
CSFLNPKVSEAFF
>TRBJ2-7|TRBV29-1
CSAGLGQGAYEQYF
>TRBJ2-4|TRBV7-2
CASSPAGSAKNIQYF
>TRBJ1-1|TRBV18
CASSPNPTGENTEAFF
>TRBJ1-1|TRBV5-6
CASSSRSAFNTEAFF
>TRBJ2-1|TRBV12-3/TRBV12-4
CASSIGGTTRYNEQFF
>TRBJ1-4|TRBV6-6
CASSHATGIGEKLFF
>TRBJ2-7|TRBV7-2
CASSLDYRAYEQYF
>TRBJ2-3|TRBV6-6
CASRQLGGPGADTQYF
>TRBJ1-4|TRBV6-1
CASSVQGANEKLFF
>TRBJ2-1|TRBV3-1
CASSQDPGNYNEQFF
>TRBJ2-5|TRBV5-1
CASTTGLGQETQYF
>TRBJ2-7|TRBV9
CASSAVDGSYEQYF
>TRBJ2-6|TRBV7-8
CASSPRMAQAKGANVLTF
>TRBJ1-2|TRBV5-1
CASSLGGESRYGYTF
>TRBJ1-6|TRBV11-1
CASSLTGGGPGGSPLHF
>TRBJ2-6|TRBV12-3/TRBV12-4
CASTLSGANVLTF
>TRBJ1-5|TRBV4-1
CASSQEAGDQPQHF
>TRBJ1-3|TRBV20-1
CSASGNTIYF
>TRBJ1-3|TRBV4-3
CASSPSERGAGNTIYF
>TRBJ2-2|TRBV13
CASTNTGELFF
>TRBJ2-7|TRBV5-6
CASTLQGSYEQYF
>TRBJ1-1|TRBV2
CASTQGFGTEAFF
>TRBJ1-1|TRBV12-3/TRBV12-4
CASSYGGGVLEAFF
>TRBJ1-1|TRBV20-1
CSASDPRNTEAFF
>TRBJ1-6|TRBV11-2
CASSPGPQSSYNSPLHF
>TRBJ1-1|TRBV19
CASTSVDREKVFF
>TRBJ2-6|TRBV4-1
CASSQGWSVSGANVLTF
>TRBJ1-1|TRBV29-1
CSVESDRGRDAEAFF
>TRBJ2-1|TRBV7-9
CASSLGGTNNEQFF
>TRBJ1-1|TRBV13
CASSPTGRVEAFF
>TRBJ2-3|TRBV7-9
CASSRLIAGGPDTQYF
>TRBJ1-1|TRBV28
CASSPEGREAFF
>TRBJ1-1|TRBV29-1
CSVLSENTEAFF
>TRBJ1-5|TRBV9
CASSVEAGPQHF